This T cell receptor (beta chain) derives from a study of T cells after yellow fever vaccination. Study results and limitations: Once the booster was given, most primary-vaccination clones reappeared, at 95% to 98% for CD4 and roughly 90% for CD8.

In this sample, this clonotype turned up a few times. Antigen unknown. Germline loops: CDR1 SEHNR, CDR2 FQNEAQ (reference sequence). The CDR3 loop spans 15 amino acids. The V end was cut by 6 bases, the J end by 0 bases, with 12 bases between. TCRdb re-analysed the 5' RACE reads in MiXCR, keeping a single row per CDR3 protein. The sample has 340,000 or so distinct CDR3 sequences, roughly an eighth seen once. The source of this sequence is a man younger than 30 who received the YFV17D yellow fever vaccine. The gene calls are TRBV7-9 and TRBJ1-5; perhaps TRBD1 as D (6 bases). Source: CD4+ T cells sorted from PBMCs, taken 15 days after the yellow fever booster vaccination. The CDR3 region has the DNA TGTGCCAGCAGTCTCGGACAGACTAGCAATCAGCCCCAGCATTTT. This sequence encodes CASSLGQTSNQPQHF.